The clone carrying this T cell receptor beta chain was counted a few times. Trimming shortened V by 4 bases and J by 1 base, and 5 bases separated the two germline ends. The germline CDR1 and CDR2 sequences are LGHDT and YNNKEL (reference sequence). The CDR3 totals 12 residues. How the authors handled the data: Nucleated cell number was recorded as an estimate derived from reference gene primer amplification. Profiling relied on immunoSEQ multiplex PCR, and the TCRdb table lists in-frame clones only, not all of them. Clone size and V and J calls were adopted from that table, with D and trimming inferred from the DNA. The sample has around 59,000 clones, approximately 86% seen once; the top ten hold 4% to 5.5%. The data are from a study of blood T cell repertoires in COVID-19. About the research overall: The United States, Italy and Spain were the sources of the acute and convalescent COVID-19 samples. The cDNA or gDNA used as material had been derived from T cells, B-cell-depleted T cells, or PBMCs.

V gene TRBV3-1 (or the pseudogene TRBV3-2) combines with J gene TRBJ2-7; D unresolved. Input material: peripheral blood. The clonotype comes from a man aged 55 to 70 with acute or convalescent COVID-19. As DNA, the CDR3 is TGTGCCAGCAGCCTCCATTCCTACGAGCAGTACTTC. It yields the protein CASSLHSYEQYF.